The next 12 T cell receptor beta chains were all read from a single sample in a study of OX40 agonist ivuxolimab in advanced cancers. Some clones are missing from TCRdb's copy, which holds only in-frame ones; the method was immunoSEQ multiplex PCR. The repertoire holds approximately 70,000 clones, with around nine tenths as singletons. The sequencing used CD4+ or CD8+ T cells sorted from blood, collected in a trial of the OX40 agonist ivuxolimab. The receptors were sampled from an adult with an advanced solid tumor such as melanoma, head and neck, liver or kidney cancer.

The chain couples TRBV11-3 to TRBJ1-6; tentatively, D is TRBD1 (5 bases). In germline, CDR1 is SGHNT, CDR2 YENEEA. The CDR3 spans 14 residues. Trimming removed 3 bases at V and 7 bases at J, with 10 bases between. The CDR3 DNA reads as TGTGCCAGCAGCTTGGGACGGATAAATTCACCCCTCCACTTT. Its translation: CASSLGRINSPLHF.

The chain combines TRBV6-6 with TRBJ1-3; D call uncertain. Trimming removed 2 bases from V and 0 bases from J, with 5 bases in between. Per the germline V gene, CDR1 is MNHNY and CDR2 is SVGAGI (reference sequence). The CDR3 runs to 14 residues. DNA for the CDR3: TGTGCCAGCAGTTACGAGGCCTCTGGAAACACCATATATTTT. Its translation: CASSYEASGNTIYF.

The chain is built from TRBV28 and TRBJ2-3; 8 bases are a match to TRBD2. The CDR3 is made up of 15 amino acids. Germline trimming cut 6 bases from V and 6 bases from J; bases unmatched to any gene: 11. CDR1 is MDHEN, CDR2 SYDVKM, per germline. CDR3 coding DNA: TGTGCCAGCAGCTCCGGGACTAGAGTGTGGGATACGCAGTATTTT. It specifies CASSSGTRVWDTQYF.

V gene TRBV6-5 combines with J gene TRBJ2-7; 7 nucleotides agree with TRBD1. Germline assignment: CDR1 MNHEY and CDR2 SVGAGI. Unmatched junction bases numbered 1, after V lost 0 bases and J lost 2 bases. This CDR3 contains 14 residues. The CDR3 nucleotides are TGTGCCAGCAGTTACTCGGGACAGACCTACGAGCAGTACTTC. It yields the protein CASSYSGQTYEQYF.

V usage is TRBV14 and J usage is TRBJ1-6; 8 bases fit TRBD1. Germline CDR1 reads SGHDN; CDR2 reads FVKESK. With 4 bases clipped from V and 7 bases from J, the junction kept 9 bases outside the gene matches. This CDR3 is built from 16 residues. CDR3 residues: CASSPARTGPNSPLHF. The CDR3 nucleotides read TGTGCCAGCAGCCCAGCCAGGACAGGGCCCAATTCACCCCTCCACTTT.

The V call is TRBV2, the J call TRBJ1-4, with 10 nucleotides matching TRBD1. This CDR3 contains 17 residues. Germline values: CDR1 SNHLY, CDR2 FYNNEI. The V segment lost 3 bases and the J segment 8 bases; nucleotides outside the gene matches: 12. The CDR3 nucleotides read TGTGCCAGCAGTGACCGGGACAGGGGTCTCACAAGGGAAAAACTGTTTTTT. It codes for CASSDRDRGLTREKLFF. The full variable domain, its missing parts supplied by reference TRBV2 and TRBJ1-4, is EPEVTQTPSHQVTQMGQEVILRCVPISNHLYFYWYRQILGQKVEFLVSFYNNEISEKSEIFDDQFSVERPDGSNFTLKIRSTKLEDSAMYFCASSDRDRGLTREKLFFGSGTQLSVL.

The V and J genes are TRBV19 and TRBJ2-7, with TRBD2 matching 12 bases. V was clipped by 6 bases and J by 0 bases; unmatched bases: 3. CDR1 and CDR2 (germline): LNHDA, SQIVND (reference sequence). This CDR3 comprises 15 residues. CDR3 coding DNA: TGTGCCAGTAGACTAGCGGGAGGTTACTCCTACGAGCAGTACTTC. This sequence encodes CASRLAGGYSYEQYF.

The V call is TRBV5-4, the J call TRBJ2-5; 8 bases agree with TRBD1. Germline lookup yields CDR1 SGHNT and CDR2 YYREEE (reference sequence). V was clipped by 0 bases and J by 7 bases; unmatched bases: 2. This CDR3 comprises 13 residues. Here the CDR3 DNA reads TGTGCCAGCAGCTTGGAACAGGGGGGGACCCAGTACTTC. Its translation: CASSLEQGGTQYF. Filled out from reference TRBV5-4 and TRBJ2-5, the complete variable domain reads ETGVTQSPTHLIKTRGQQVTLRCSSQSGHNTVSWYQQALGQGPQFIFQYYREEENGRGNFPPRFSGLQFPNYSSELNVNALELDDSALYLCASSLEQGGTQYFGPGTRLLVL.

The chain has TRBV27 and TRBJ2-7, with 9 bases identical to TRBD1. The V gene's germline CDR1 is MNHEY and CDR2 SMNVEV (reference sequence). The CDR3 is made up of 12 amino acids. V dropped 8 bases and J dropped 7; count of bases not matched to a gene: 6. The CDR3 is CASHRGTGEQYF. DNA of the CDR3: TGTGCCAGCCACCGCGGGACAGGGGAGCAGTACTTC.

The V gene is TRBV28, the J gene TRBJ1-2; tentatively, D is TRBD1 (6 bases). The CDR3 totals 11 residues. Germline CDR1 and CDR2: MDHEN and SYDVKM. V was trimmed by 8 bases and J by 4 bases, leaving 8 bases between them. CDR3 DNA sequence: TGTGCCAGCGGGGACACCTATGGCTACACCTTC. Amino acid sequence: CASGDTYGYTF.

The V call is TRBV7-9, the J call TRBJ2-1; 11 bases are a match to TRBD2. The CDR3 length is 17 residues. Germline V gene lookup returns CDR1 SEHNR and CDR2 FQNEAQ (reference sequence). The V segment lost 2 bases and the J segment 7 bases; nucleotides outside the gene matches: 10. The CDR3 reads CASSLPLLAGAGNEQFF. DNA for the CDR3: TGTGCCAGCAGCTTACCCCTACTAGCGGGGGCGGGAAATGAGCAGTTCTTC. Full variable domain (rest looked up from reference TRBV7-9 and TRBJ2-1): DTGVSQNPRHKITKRGQNVTFRCDPISEHNRLYWYRQTLGQGPEFLTYFQNEAQLEKSRLLSDRFSAERPKGSFSTLEIQRTEQGDSAMYLCASSLPLLAGAGNEQFFGPGTRLTVL.

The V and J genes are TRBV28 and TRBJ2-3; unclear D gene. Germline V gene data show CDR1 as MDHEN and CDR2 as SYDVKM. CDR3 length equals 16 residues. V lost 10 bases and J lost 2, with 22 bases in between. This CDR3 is CAIAPIGRPHTDTQYF. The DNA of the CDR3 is TGTGCCATCGCCCCTATCGGAAGACCCCACACAGATACGCAGTATTTT.